These 6 T cell receptor beta chains came from one sample sequenced in a study of OX40 agonist ivuxolimab in advanced cancers. Profiling relied on immunoSEQ multiplex PCR, and the TCRdb table lists in-frame clones only, not all of them. The table includes roughly 25,000 clones, about 80% detected once. The input for sequencing was CD4+ or CD8+ T cells sorted from blood, taken in a trial of the OX40 agonist ivuxolimab. The source is an adult with an advanced solid tumor such as melanoma, head and neck, liver or kidney cancer.

The chain carries TRBV6-6 and TRBJ2-1; 12 nucleotides align to TRBD2. This CDR3 has 15 amino acids. Trimming at V came to 6 bases and at J to 8 bases, leaving 8 bases not matched to a gene. The germline CDR1 and CDR2 sequences are MNHNY and SVGAGI (reference sequence). This CDR3 is CASSQPGLAGHEQFF. Written as DNA, the CDR3 is TGTGCCAGCAGCCAACCGGGACTAGCGGGCCATGAGCAGTTCTTC.

The chain uses TRBV5-6 and TRBJ1-5, with a weak D call TRBD1 (5 bases). Germline CDR1 SGHDT, CDR2 YYEEEE. The CDR3 sequence is 14 residues long. The V gene lost 2 bases and the J gene lost 4 bases, with 10 bases spanning the gap. The CDR3 region is CASSFGQHNQPQHF. The CDR3 bases are TGTGCCAGCAGCTTTGGACAACATAATCAGCCCCAGCATTTT. The whole variable domain, remainder taken from reference TRBV5-6 and TRBJ1-5, is DAGVTQSPTHLIKTRGQQVTLRCSPKSGHDTVSWYQQALGQGPQFIFQYYEEEERQRGNFPDRFSGHQFPNYSSELNVNALLLGDSALYLCASSFGQHNQPQHFGDGTRLSIL.

About this clone: Other DNA sequences in the same sample also yield this CDR3. The gene calls are TRBV5-6 and TRBJ1-3; 7 bases map to TRBD1. The CDR3 has 14 residues. After removal of 3 bases from V and 4 bases from J, the junction contained 4 bases not matched to a gene. Germline V gene sequence: CDR1 SGHDT, CDR2 YYEEEE. CDR3: CASSSTGLGNTIYF. The CDR3 DNA reads as TGTGCCAGCAGCTCGACAGGGCTGGGAAACACCATATATTTT.

The chain is built from TRBV7-2 and TRBJ1-5; D is perhaps TRBD1 (5 bases). Germline CDR1 is SGHTA and CDR2 is FQGNSA. The V gene lost 2 bases and the J gene lost 2 bases, with 10 bases spanning the gap. The CDR3 covers 15 residues. The CDR3 sequence is CASSLSGGGNQPQHF. The CDR3 DNA reads as TGTGCCAGCAGCTTATCGGGAGGGGGCAATCAGCCCCAGCATTTT.

The CDR3 reads CAISESGSGKNTGELFF. CDR3 sequence (DNA): TGTGCCATCAGTGAGAGTGGTAGCGGGAAGAACACCGGGGAGCTGTTTTTT. The chain is built from TRBV10-3 and TRBJ2-2, with TRBD2 identical over 8 bases. The germline V gene encodes CDR1 ENHRY and CDR2 SYGVKD. Trimming took 2 bases from V and 1 from J; bases not matched to a gene: 6. The CDR3 sequence is 17 residues long.

Worth noting for this clone: Other DNA variants within this sample encode the same CDR3. The rearrangement joins TRBV5-6 to TRBJ2-6; unclear D gene. V shed 3 bases and J shed 0 bases, with 7 bases lying between them. The germline V gene encodes CDR1 SGHDT and CDR2 YYEEEE. The CDR3 is 15 amino acids. As DNA, the CDR3 is TGTGCCAGCAGCTCTCGGATCTCTGGGGCCAACGTCCTGACTTTC. Its protein product is CASSSRISGANVLTF.